This TCR beta chain stems from a study of T cell responses to AZD1222 COVID-19 vaccine. Study overall: Pooled in the analysis were second doses at about 4 or about 12 weeks.

Points on this clone: Its antigen is not known.

CDR1 and CDR2 from the germline V gene are SGDLS and YYNGEE. This CDR3 has 15 amino acids. Trimming left V 4 bases short and J 3 bases short, with 14 bases between. Findings and limits, study-wide: Repertoire sampling happened only post peak T cell response. Most donors were white British, females outnumbered males, and clonal diversity was possibly underestimated. Following two doses of AZD1222, Spike-specific TCR breadth and depth rose.

The protocol was immunoSEQ multiplex PCR, while the TCRdb copy is restricted to in-frame clones and leaves out a portion. The sample lists 120,000 to 150,000 clones; around 88% were seen once. This clonotype was obtained from an adult in good health. The genes are TRBV9 and TRBJ1-5; TRBD1 might be the D (6 bases). The sample was peripheral blood, taken on day 0 of AZD1222 vaccination. CDR3 amino acids: CASSQSGGPNQPQHF. CDR3 in DNA: TGTGCCAGCAGCCAGTCGGGGGGGCCCAATCAGCCCCAGCATTTT.